The next 26 T cell receptor beta chains were all read from a single sample in a study of identical twins. TCRdb processed the 5' RACE reads anew with MiXCR; each CDR3 protein has one entry. The sample has nearly 650,000 distinct CDR3 sequences, less than 9% seen once. This sample also belongs to another study, concerning yellow fever vaccine responses in identical twins.

Sequenced: PBMCs. The receptors come from a woman aged 18 to 35 in good health.

In its sample, this clonotype was seen many times. The V and J genes are TRBV7-2 and TRBJ2-3; D perhaps matches TRBD1 (6 bases). The CDR3 is made up of 13 amino acids. Germline V gives CDR1 SGHTA, CDR2 FQGNSA. V lost 9 bases and J lost 2, with 12 bases in between. The CDR3 coding sequence is TGTGCCAGTGGGTGGGGGCCCACAGATACGCAGTATTTT. It encodes CASGWGPTDTQYF.

This clonotype was counted a few times. The rearrangement links TRBV6-2 or TRBV6-3 to TRBJ1-6, with 10 bases that match TRBD1. This CDR3 region has 16 residues. Per germline, CDR1 MNHEY and CDR2 SVGEGT. The J segment lost 0 bases and the V segment lost 10 bases, leaving 6 bases of the junction unmatched. The CDR3 DNA sequence: TGTGCCACGGGACAGGGGCTGAGCTCCTATAATTCACCCCTCCACTTT. Protein: CATGQGLSSYNSPLHF.

This clonotype appeared a few times. This chain joins TRBV20-1 and TRBJ2-2, with a weak D call TRBD1 (6 bases). Per germline, CDR1 DFQATT and CDR2 SNEGSKA (reference sequence). The CDR3 contains 14 residues. With 2 bases removed from V and 5 bases from J, the gap between germline ends came to 12 bases. The CDR3 DNA reads as TGCAGTGCTAGATTACAGGGATCTACCGGGGAGCTGTTTTTT. Residues: CSARLQGSTGELFF.

This clonotype was counted many times. The chain uses TRBV12-3 or TRBV12-4 and TRBJ2-1, with D perhaps matching TRBD1 or TRBD2 (5 bases each). CDR3 length: 14 residues. Deletions cut 6 bases from V and 8 bases from J, with 17 bases between. CDR3 coding DNA: TGTGCCAGCAGCGCGACGTGGGGGATCGATGAGCAGTTCTTC. Amino acid sequence: CASSATWGIDEQFF.

At least ten counts were recorded for this clonotype. V and J are TRBV12-3 or TRBV12-4 and TRBJ1-2; unclear D gene. CDR3 length equals 13 residues. V lost 2 bases and J lost 4, with 8 bases in between. The CDR3 is CASSLSGSYGYTF. The CDR3 coding sequence is TGTGCCAGCAGTTTAAGTGGCTCCTATGGCTACACCTTC.

Only a few counts were recorded for this clonotype. This chain connects TRBV20-1 to TRBJ2-1; 7 bases are a match to TRBD2. The CDR3 sequence is 14 residues long. V was clipped by 2 bases and J by 5 bases; unmatched bases: 6. CDR1 DFQATT and CDR2 SNEGSKA come from the germline V gene (reference sequence). The CDR3 sequence is CSARPTSSDNEQFF. In nucleotides, the CDR3 is TGCAGTGCTAGACCGACTAGCAGTGACAATGAGCAGTTCTTC.

The chain employs TRBV20-1 and TRBJ2-2; 13 bases map to TRBD2. CDR1 and CDR2 from the germline V gene are DFQATT and SNEGSKA (reference sequence). The CDR3 length is 17 residues. Trimming removed 6 bases from V and 0 bases from J; junction bases left unmatched: 7. The CDR3 DNA reads TGCAGTGCCCCTCGACTAGCGGGAGGTCCGAACACCGGGGAGCTGTTTTTT. Amino acids: CSAPRLAGGPNTGELFF.

The chain couples TRBV28 to TRBJ2-2; 10 positions match TRBD1. The V gene's germline CDR1 is MDHEN and CDR2 SYDVKM. The V segment lost 3 bases and the J segment 5 bases; nucleotides outside the gene matches: 9. The CDR3 contains 17 residues. The CDR3: CASSFPPGTGETGELFF. Written as DNA, the CDR3 is TGTGCCAGCAGTTTCCCACCGGGGACAGGGGAAACCGGGGAGCTGTTTTTT. Filled out from reference TRBV28 and TRBJ2-2, the complete variable domain reads DVKVTQSSRYLVKRTGEKVFLECVQDMDHENMFWYRQDPGLGLRLIYFSYDVKMKEKGDIPEGYSVSREKKERFSLILESASTNQTSMYLCASSFPPGTGETGELFFGEGSRLTVL.

There are many counts of this clonotype. As DNA, the CDR3 is TGTGCCATCGGGACAGGGGAAAGAGGAGGCTACACCTTC. Its translation: CAIGTGERGGYTF. The chain couples TRBV25-1 to TRBJ1-2, with TRBD1 matching over 10 bases. V trimming: 10 bases; J trimming: 8 bases; junction bases outside the gene matches: 10. CDR1 and CDR2 (germline): MGHDK, SYGVNS. CDR3 length equals 13 residues.

This clonotype occurred many times. This rearrangement joins TRBV2 to TRBJ2-4; 7 nucleotides match TRBD1. The germline gives CDR1 SNHLY, CDR2 FYNNEI. V trimming: 6 bases; J trimming: 5 bases; junction bases outside the gene matches: 1. This CDR3 comprises 12 residues. CDR3 region: CASRGTENIQYF. DNA of the CDR3: TGTGCCAGCAGAGGGACAGAAAACATTCAGTACTTC.

This rearrangement joins TRBV12-3 or TRBV12-4 to TRBJ2-1, with D perhaps given as TRBD1 or TRBD2 (5 bases each). The CDR3 loop spans 14 amino acids. V was trimmed by 5 bases and J by 6 bases, leaving 14 bases between them. This CDR3 reads CASSPTVGGNEQFF. As DNA, the CDR3 is TGTGCCAGCAGTCCTACCGTTGGGGGCAATGAGCAGTTCTTC.

In this sample, this clonotype turned up a few times. This chain's CDR3 is CASSLLAGGTARYEQYF. The CDR3 bases are TGCGCCAGCAGCCTCCTAGCGGGGGGGACAGCCCGATACGAGCAGTACTTC. V gene TRBV4-1 combines with J gene TRBJ2-7; 12 bases are shared with TRBD2. Per the germline V gene, CDR1 is MGHRA and CDR2 is YSYEKL. CDR3 length equals 17 residues. Trimming cost V 4 bases and J 4 bases; bases outside gene matches: 11.

A word on this clonotype: No conserved phenylalanine or tryptophan is present at the end of the CDR3, so a read error is the likely explanation. The chain has TRBV3-1 and TRBJ1-1; D is unclear. V dropped 2 bases and J dropped 7 bases, with 14 bases sitting between them. The CDR3 covers 14 residues. Per the germline V gene, CDR1 is LGHDT and CDR2 is YNNKEL (reference sequence). The DNA for the CDR3 is TGTGCCAGCAGCCAACTCCGGACGGACTATGAAGCTTTCGTT. This encodes CASSQLRTDYEAFV.

In its sample, this clonotype was seen a few times. The chain joins TRBV5-6 to TRBJ1-5, with D tentatively TRBD1 (6 bases). In germline, CDR1 is SGHDT, CDR2 YYEEEE. V was pared by 4 bases and J by 3 bases, with 11 bases between. This CDR3 comprises 14 residues. CDR3 sequence reads: CASSLTGNNQPQHF. CDR3 coding DNA: TGTGCCAGCAGCCTGACAGGAAACAATCAGCCCCAGCATTTT.

This clonotype appeared many times. The chain has TRBV12-3 or TRBV12-4 and TRBJ1-5, with D uncertain. The CDR3 is 16 residues long. V lost 1 base to trimming and J lost 2 bases, with 12 bases between them. The CDR3 spells CASSLVWEVGNQPQHF. The CDR3 region has the DNA TGTGCCAGCAGTTTAGTTTGGGAAGTTGGCAATCAGCCCCAGCATTTT.

In its sample, this clonotype was seen many times. This chain links TRBV4-1 with TRBJ1-1, with TRBD1 identical over 7 bases. V lost 2 bases, J lost 5 bases, and 11 bases stayed unmatched. Germline values: CDR1 MGHRA, CDR2 YSYEKL. The CDR3 is 16 amino acids. The CDR3 loop reads CASSQLPRQGSTEAFF. The CDR3 DNA sequence: TGCGCCAGCAGCCAACTTCCGAGACAGGGTTCAACTGAAGCTTTCTTT.

The rearrangement links TRBV20-1 to TRBJ2-3, with no clear D. Trimming shortened V by 0 bases and J by 2 bases, and 12 bases separated the two germline ends. The CDR3 sequence is 15 residues long. Germline CDR1 DFQATT, CDR2 SNEGSKA (reference sequence). CDR3 in DNA: TGCAGTGCTAGAGATCTTAGTGTTGCCACAGATACGCAGTATTTT. This sequence encodes CSARDLSVATDTQYF.

Turning to this clonotype: Sequence at one end of the junction differs from germline and may be a read error. The rearrangement links TRBV5-1 to TRBJ2-1; D uncertain. Per the germline V gene, CDR1 is SGHRS and CDR2 is YFSETQ. The CDR3 loop spans 11 amino acids. The CDR3 sequence: CASILGHEQFF. The CDR3 nucleotides read TGCGCCAGCATCTTGGGTCATGAGCAGTTCTTC.

This clonotype was seen repeatedly, ten times or more. The gene calls are TRBV11-2 and TRBJ2-3; 10 bases map to TRBD2. The CDR3 length is 18 residues. CDR1 is SGHAT, CDR2 FQNNGV, per germline. Germline trimming cut 6 bases from V and 2 bases from J; bases unmatched to any gene: 14. The CDR3 is CASRLEPSGGPLTDTQYF. CDR3 DNA: TGTGCCAGCAGACTAGAGCCTAGCGGGGGACCACTCACAGATACGCAGTATTTT.

V gene TRBV12-3 or TRBV12-4 combines with J gene TRBJ2-5; tentatively, D is TRBD2 (5 bases). V was cut by 1 base and J by 2 bases, with 8 bases left in between. The CDR3 loop spans 14 amino acids. CDR3 sequence (DNA): TGTGCCAGCAGTTTAGTACGGGATCAAGAGACCCAGTACTTC. Translated, it gives CASSLVRDQETQYF.

This clonotype was counted ten times or more. This chain uses TRBV11-2 with TRBJ2-3, with a tentative D call TRBD2 (7 bases). V lost 0 bases and J 0 bases, leaving 16 bases between the germline ends. CDR1 is SGHAT, CDR2 FQNNGV, per germline. This CDR3 region has 18 residues. CDR3 residues: CASSLEAPRGASTDTQYF. As DNA, the CDR3 is TGTGCCAGCAGCTTAGAGGCCCCCCGGGGGGCTAGCACAGATACGCAGTATTTT.

The J gene is TRBJ2-1, the V gene TRBV14; 15 bases line up with TRBD2. This CDR3 has 17 amino acids. Germline V CDR1 and CDR2: SGHDN, FVKESK. The V and J ends lost 2 bases and 8 bases, in that order; junction bases with no gene match: 7. The CDR3 nucleotides read TGTGCCAGCAGCCAAATGGGGACTAGCGGGAGGTTGGATGAGCAGTTCTTC. It encodes CASSQMGTSGRLDEQFF.

This rearrangement joins TRBV12-3 or TRBV12-4 to TRBJ2-3; D not resolved. With 1 base removed from V and 4 bases from J, the gap between germline ends came to 12 bases. This CDR3 region has 15 residues. CDR3 nucleotides: TGTGCCAGCAGTTTAGACAGCCGTGGCCCAGATACGCAGTATTTT. This translates into CASSLDSRGPDTQYF.

This clonotype was seen a few times. The chain couples TRBV12-5 to TRBJ1-1; TRBD1 agrees at 8 bases. The CDR3 totals 16 residues. V was pared by 1 base and J by 2 bases, with 6 bases of the junction left unmatched. Germline loops: CDR1 LGHNT, CDR2 FRNRAP. The CDR3 DNA reads TGTGCTAGTGGTTTGGGACTTGGACAGGGAAACACTGAAGCTTTCTTT. This gives the protein CASGLGLGQGNTEAFF.

This clonotype was observed at least ten times. V and J are TRBV6-1 and TRBJ2-2, with D unclear. Germline assignment: CDR1 MNHNS and CDR2 SASEGT. Trimming took 6 bases from V and 1 from J, leaving 6 bases between them. The CDR3 spans 13 residues. The CDR3 DNA reads as TGTGCCAGCAGGCTATGGAACACCGGGGAGCTGTTTTTT. Its translation is CASRLWNTGELFF.

This clonotype was detected many times. The rearrangement uses TRBV20-1 and TRBJ1-1; 8 positions match TRBD1. This CDR3 is built from 16 residues. Losses at the gene ends were 5 bases for V and 1 base for J; bases not matched to a gene: 12. The V gene's germline CDR1 is DFQATT and CDR2 SNEGSKA (reference sequence). CDR3 coding DNA: TGCAGTGCTGGGGGGCAGGGGGCCTTGCGGAACACTGAAGCTTTCTTT. This codes for CSAGGQGALRNTEAFF.